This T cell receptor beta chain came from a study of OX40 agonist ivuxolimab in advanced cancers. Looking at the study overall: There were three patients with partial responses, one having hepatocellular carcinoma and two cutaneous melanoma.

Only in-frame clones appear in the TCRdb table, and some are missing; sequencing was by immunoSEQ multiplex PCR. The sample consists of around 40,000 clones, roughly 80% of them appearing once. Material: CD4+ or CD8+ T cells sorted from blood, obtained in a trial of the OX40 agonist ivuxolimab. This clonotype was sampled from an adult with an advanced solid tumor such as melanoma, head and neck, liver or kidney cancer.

CDR3 sequence: CASSFIGTSTDTQYF. The CDR3 region has the DNA TGCGCCAGCAGCTTCATAGGTACTAGCACAGATACGCAGTATTTT. The chain couples TRBV5-1 to TRBJ2-3, with no clear D. CDR1 is SGHRS, CDR2 YFSETQ, per germline. V gave up 2 bases and J gave up 0 bases, with 10 bases separating them. CDR3 size: 15 residues.